This TCR beta chain was identified in a study of CD8+CD57+ T cells in acquired aplastic anemia (dated 2018 in TCRdb). Broadly, across the study: Extracted DNA from sorted CD4+ and CD8+ cells averaged about 3.4 ug, ranging from roughly 0.17 to 27.4 ug. CD8+CD57+ expansion was defined as a frequency above the mean frequency observed in healthy subjects.

About this clonotype itself: Its antigen is not yet known. A read error is possible here, since a much larger clone lies one base away.

The germline V gene specifies SGHDT as CDR1 and YYEEEE as CDR2. The CDR3 runs 14 amino acids, cysteine and phenylalanine included. Only the CDR3 portion is preserved as DNA: 42 bases, with reading frame beginning at the first base. Flow cytometry had shown CD8+CD57+ cell expansion in the patients selected for sequencing. Severe acquired aplastic anemia was diagnosed in all patients according to International Study of Aplastic Anemia and Agranulocytosis and Camitta criteria. At the time blood was sampled, none of the patients had received any therapy. The study deep-sequenced TCR repertoires of sorted CD4+ and CD8+ blood T cells from severe aplastic anemia patients and healthy subjects. Patients were enrolled under clinicaltrials.gov protocols 00001620, 01623167, 00001397, 00071045, 00081523 and 00961064 in the USA. Ficoll-Paque density gradient centrifugation was used to isolate peripheral blood mononuclear cells. CD4+ and CD8+ T cells were sorted by FACS or magnetic beads before DNA extraction.

General conclusions and limits of the study: Between patients and healthy controls, no significant difference in CD8+ Simpson's diversity was found (P=0.060). Some 30 CD8+ CDR3 sequences were shared between patients and controls but appeared highly expressed in patients and within their immunodominant clones.

Genomic DNA was used as template for profiling of TCR beta VDJ combinations and CDR3 sequences. An Illumina HiSeq 2000 was the platform used for TCR repertoire sequencing. Regarding the original processing steps: TRBV/TRBJ rearrangement plots, CDR3 size and DJ length profiles, and Simpson's diversity index were used to evaluate the repertoires. The immunodominant clone was defined as the most abundant DNA sequence in deep sequencing data. CDR3 amino acid sequences were checked for sharing between subjects and were compared against published repertoires and the VDJdb database. TCRdb reran the public reads through fastp at Q25 and MiXCR, keeping productive beta chains. Here each entry gathers all rows of one CDR3 protein and keeps the most common genes and DNA. The V and J calls follow TCRdb's processing rather than the paper's. This sample is represented by about 240,000 distinct CDR3 sequences; 45% to 50% of them were singletons. Of the sample, 7% to 9.5% falls within the top ten clones.

Sequencing was done on a sample of sorted CD4+, CD8+, or CD8+CD57+ T cells (not recorded which) from PBMCs. The rearranged chain carries TRBV5-6 and TRBJ2-1; 8 junctional bases match TRBD2. The receptor comes from a human donor with aplastic anemia. The DNA sequence is given as TGTGCCAGCAGCTTGACTAGCGGATACAGTGAGCAGTTCTTC. It specifies CASSLTSGYSEQFF.